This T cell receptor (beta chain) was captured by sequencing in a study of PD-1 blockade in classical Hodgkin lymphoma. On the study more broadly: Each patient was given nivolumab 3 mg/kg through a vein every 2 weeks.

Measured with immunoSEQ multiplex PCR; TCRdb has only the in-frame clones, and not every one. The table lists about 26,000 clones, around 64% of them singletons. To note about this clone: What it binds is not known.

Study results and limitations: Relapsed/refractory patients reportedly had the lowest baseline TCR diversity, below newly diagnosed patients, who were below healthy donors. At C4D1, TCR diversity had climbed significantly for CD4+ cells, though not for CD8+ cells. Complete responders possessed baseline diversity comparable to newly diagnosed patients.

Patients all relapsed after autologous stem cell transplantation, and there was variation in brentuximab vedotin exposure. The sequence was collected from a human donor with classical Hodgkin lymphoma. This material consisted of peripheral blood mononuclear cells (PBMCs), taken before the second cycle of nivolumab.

The CDR3 nucleotides are TGTGCCAGCAGTTTAACGGCCCCGAGCTCCTATAATTCACCCCTCCACTTT. Its translation: CASSLTAPSSYNSPLHF. This chain joins TRBV27 and TRBJ1-6; no definite D call. CDR3 length: 17 amino acids. Germline V gene lookup returns CDR1 MNHEY and CDR2 SMNVEV (reference sequence). V was pared by 2 bases and J by 0 bases, with 11 bases between.